Following are 27 T cell receptor beta chains from one sample sequenced in a study of T cell repertoires in aging, cancer and after chemotherapy. Rearranged V-D-J TRB sequences were amplified with a mixed TRB-A/B primer pool. TCRdb recomputed calls from the multiplex PCR reads with MiXCR, one row per CDR3 protein. The profile shows over a thousand distinct CDR3 sequences, about a quarter of them singletons. Peripheral blood genomic DNA, not sorted cells or RNA, was the template. Material for sequencing was blood. The origin of the receptors is a human donor with a solid tumor.

This clonotype is large in the sample. This chain uses TRBV19 with TRBJ1-2, with a possible D match to TRBD1 (5 bases). Per germline, CDR1 LNHDA and CDR2 SQIVND (reference sequence). Trimming shortened V by 3 bases and J by 10 bases, and 21 bases separated the two germline ends. This CDR3 region has 15 residues. This CDR3 is CASSMLGEAIPHYTF. DNA of the CDR3: TGTGCCAGTAGTATGTTGGGGGAGGCAATCCCGCACTACACCTTC.

CDR3 in amino acids: CASSLAGTANTEAFF. As DNA, the CDR3 is TGCGCCAGCAGCTTGGCCGGGACGGCGAACACTGAAGCTTTCTTT. The chain uses TRBV5-1 and TRBJ1-1; maybe TRBD1 (5 bases). Per germline, CDR1 SGHRS and CDR2 YFSETQ. Trimming removed 0 bases at V and 1 base at J, with 10 bases between. This CDR3 is built from 15 residues.

This clonotype was counted between two and nine times. The CDR3 DNA reads TGCAGTGCCCAGGGGGCGGGGTATGGCTACACCTTC. This translates into CSAQGAGYGYTF. V usage is TRBV20-1 and J usage is TRBJ1-2, with TRBD1 identical over 8 bases. Germline assignment: CDR1 DFQATT and CDR2 SNEGSKA (reference sequence). The CDR3 is made up of 12 amino acids. Unmatched junction bases numbered 5, after V lost 6 bases and J lost 5 bases.

About this clonotype itself: Relative to the germline gene, one junction end is altered; a read error may explain this. The chain employs TRBV19 and TRBJ1-2, with 9 nucleotides matching TRBD1. The CDR3 extends over 20 amino acids. Germline CDR1 and CDR2: LNHDA and SQIVND (reference sequence). As DNA, the CDR3 is TGTGACAGTAGTATTTTGCTACTCTCGTGGGACAGGGAGGGTAGCTATGGCTACACCTTC. As protein: CDSSILLLSWDREGSYGYTF.

There are a few counts of this clonotype. Given a much more abundant clone one base away, this may be a read error. The rearrangement uses TRBV30 and TRBJ1-2, with D perhaps matching TRBD1 (5 bases). Trimming pared 5 bases from V and 4 bases from J, leaving 8 bases between. CDR3 length: 11 amino acids. Germline CDR1 and CDR2: GTSNPN and SVGIG (reference sequence). In DNA form, the CDR3 reads TGTGCCTGGGGGGCCTCCTATGGCTACACCTTC. It translates to CAWGASYGYTF.

This clonotype is labeled medium-sized. This chain joins TRBV7-9 and TRBJ2-7, with D hard to call. The V and J ends lost 9 bases and 2 bases respectively, with 11 bases between them. CDR1 is SEHNR, CDR2 FQNEAQ, per germline (reference sequence). The CDR3 loop spans 12 amino acids. CDR3 in DNA: TGTGCCAGTGGACGGGTTACCTACGAGCAGTACTTC. It codes for CASGRVTYEQYF.

The gene calls are TRBV4-1 and TRBJ2-6, with 9 bases lining up with TRBD2. With V trimmed by 1 base and J by 0 bases, 10 bases remained unmatched. In germline, CDR1 is MGHRA, CDR2 YSYEKL. CDR3 length: 20 amino acids. The CDR3 loop is CASSQVGGGAGFSGANVLTF. In DNA, the CDR3 is TGCGCCAGCAGCCAAGTTGGCGGGGGGGCGGGGTTCTCTGGGGCCAACGTCCTGACTTTC.

This clonotype has more than one count but fewer than ten. V usage is TRBV28 and J usage is TRBJ1-2; TRBD1 aligns across 7 bases. CDR3 size: 13 residues. Germline CDR1 MDHEN, CDR2 SYDVKM. After removal of 5 bases from V and 6 bases from J, the junction contained 6 bases not matched to a gene. Written as DNA, the CDR3 is TGTGCCAGCAGTCCCACAGGGGAGGATGGCTACACCTTC. It yields the protein CASSPTGEDGYTF.

V is TRBV12-3 or TRBV12-4 and J is TRBJ1-1; the D is unclear. The CDR3 contains 12 residues. Trimming removed 6 bases from V and 8 bases from J, with 13 bases in between. The CDR3 DNA sequence: TGTGCCAGCAGCCACCAGGATAAGGAAGCTTTCTTT. Protein product: CASSHQDKEAFF.

In its sample, this clonotype was seen a few times. The chain couples TRBV18 to TRBJ1-5; D possibly corresponds to TRBD1 (5 bases). Trimming pared 1 base from V and 5 bases from J, leaving 12 bases between. This CDR3 contains 15 residues. The germline V gene encodes CDR1 KGHSH and CDR2 LQKENI. CDR3 residues: CASSPRGREDQPQHF. The CDR3 DNA follows: TGTGCCAGCTCACCACGGGGCAGGGAGGATCAGCCCCAGCATTTT.

This clonotype was detected a few times. J is TRBJ2-2 and V is TRBV5-1, with D possibly called TRBD1 or TRBD2 (5 bases each). Per germline, CDR1 SGHRS and CDR2 YFSETQ. The germline V and J ends were trimmed by 8 bases and 5 bases, with 16 bases remaining between them. This CDR3 has 14 residues. CDR3 region: CASCPAGRTGELFF. The CDR3 nucleotides are TGCGCCAGTTGTCCAGCAGGGAGAACCGGGGAGCTGTTTTTT. The variable domain in full, completed from reference TRBV5-1 and TRBJ2-2, reads KAGVTQTPRYLIKTRGQQVTLSCSPISGHRSVSWYQQTPGQGLQFLFEYFSETQRNKGNFPGRFSGRQFSNSRSEMNVSTLELGDSALYLCASCPAGRTGELFFGEGSRLTVL.

The CDR3 loop is CASVRAYTEAFF. As DNA, the CDR3 is TGTGCCAGCGTCCGGGCCTACACTGAAGCTTTCTTT. The gene calls are TRBV6-1 and TRBJ1-1; D is ambiguous. Trimming stripped 8 bases from V and 3 bases from J, with 10 bases between. This CDR3 contains 12 residues. Per germline, CDR1 MNHNS and CDR2 SASEGT.

The rearrangement joins TRBV5-1 to TRBJ2-7; TRBD1 is a possible D gene (5 bases). The V and J ends lost 0 bases and 3 bases respectively, with 7 bases between them. The CDR3 has 13 amino acids. Germline V gene sequence: CDR1 SGHRS, CDR2 YFSETQ. For the CDR3, the DNA is TGCGCCAGCAGCTTGGACAGGCTCTACGAGCAGTACTTC. Encoded protein: CASSLDRLYEQYF.

This clonotype was seen more than once but under ten times. The V gene is TRBV10-3, the J gene TRBJ2-2; 9 bases are a match to TRBD2. The CDR3 contains 17 residues. J lost 2 bases, V lost 6 bases, and 10 bases had no gene match. Germline CDR1 is ENHRY and CDR2 is SYGVKD. CDR3 region: CAISTKAGGLNTGELFF. DNA of the CDR3: TGTGCCATCAGCACAAAAGCGGGGGGACTAAACACCGGGGAGCTGTTTTTT.

The sample holds a few counts of this clonotype. This chain uses TRBV7-2 with TRBJ1-4; D gene unclear. This CDR3 is built from 14 residues. V lost 5 bases and J lost 3, with 10 bases in between. Germline values: CDR1 SGHTA, CDR2 FQGNSA. CDR3 DNA: TGTGCCAGCAGCATACGAGGTTCTAATGAAAAACTGTTTTTT. It encodes CASSIRGSNEKLFF.

V and J are TRBV4-2 and TRBJ2-1; D gene ambiguous. This CDR3 has 14 residues. Germline V gene sequence: CDR1 LGHNA, CDR2 YNFKEQ. Deletions cut 4 bases from V and 4 bases from J, with 11 bases between. The CDR3 reads CASSPMEGYNEQFF. CDR3 in DNA: TGTGCCAGCAGCCCAATGGAAGGGTACAATGAGCAGTTCTTC.

In its sample, this clonotype ranks as medium-sized. This chain uses TRBV6-1 with TRBJ1-6, with a weak D call TRBD1 (6 bases). Trimming left V 4 bases short and J 7 bases short, with 14 bases between. The CDR3 is made up of 15 amino acids. The germline CDR1 and CDR2 sequences are MNHNS and SASEGT. The CDR3 region has the DNA TGTGCCAGCAGTGGACAGGCCACCTCGAATTCACCCCTCCACTTT. This gives the protein CASSGQATSNSPLHF.

By share of the sample, this clonotype is medium-sized (0.01 to 0.1%). The genes are TRBV6-1 and TRBJ1-4; D unclear. The ends were cut back, 1 base at V and 8 bases at J, with 14 bases in the middle. The germline CDR1 and CDR2 sequences are MNHNS and SASEGT. The CDR3 has 15 residues. As DNA, the CDR3 is TGTGCCAGCAGTGAAGGCGTGGGCCGGATAGAAAAACTGTTTTTT. It translates to CASSEGVGRIEKLFF.

This clonotype counts as medium-sized. The rearrangement uses TRBV19 and TRBJ1-1; 9 nucleotides match TRBD1. The CDR3 has 15 residues. Per germline, CDR1 LNHDA and CDR2 SQIVND (reference sequence). J lost 4 bases, V lost 5 bases, and 8 bases had no gene match. The CDR3 spells CASSQLTGGVTEAFF. In DNA, the CDR3 is TGTGCCAGTAGTCAGCTGACAGGGGGAGTCACTGAAGCTTTCTTT. Supplemented by reference TRBV19 and TRBJ1-1, the full variable domain reads DGGITQSPKYLFRKEGQNVTLSCEQNLNHDAMYWYRQDPGQGLRLIYYSQIVNDFQKGDIAEGYSVSREKKESFPLTVTSAQKNPTAFYLCASSQLTGGVTEAFFGQGTRLTVV.

This clonotype has just a few counts. This chain uses TRBV7-3 with TRBJ2-2, with 9 bases lining up with TRBD1. J was trimmed by 3 bases and V by 3 bases; bases with no gene match: 8. Per germline, CDR1 SGHTA and CDR2 FQGTGA. This CDR3 comprises 17 residues. CDR3 residues: CASSFSGTGIYTGELFF. In DNA, the CDR3 is TGTGCCAGCAGCTTTTCCGGGACAGGGATCTACACCGGGGAGCTGTTTTTT.

This clonotype was detected only a few times. This chain uses TRBV28 with TRBJ2-1, with 13 bases aligning to TRBD2. This CDR3 has 18 residues. The germline V gene has CDR1 MDHEN and CDR2 SYDVKM. The ends lost 5 bases at V and 0 bases at J; junction bases unmatched: 7. The CDR3 is CASSGGLAGFSSYNEQFF. The CDR3 nucleotides are TGTGCCAGCAGTGGGGGACTAGCGGGATTCAGCTCCTACAATGAGCAGTTCTTC.

By sample share, this clonotype is medium-sized (0.01 to 0.1%). This chain joins TRBV5-1 and TRBJ2-7; unclear D gene. The CDR3 is made up of 12 amino acids. V dropped 5 bases and J dropped 4 bases, with 10 bases sitting between them. Germline V CDR1 and CDR2: SGHRS, YFSETQ. In DNA form, the CDR3 reads TGCGCCAGCAGTGCCGCAGATTACGAGCAGTACTTC. The encoded protein is CASSAADYEQYF.

By share, this clonotype counts as large. The gene calls are TRBV29-1 and TRBJ1-1; D is undetermined. Germline-derived CDR1 and CDR2 are SQVTM and ANQGSEA. The CDR3 spans 11 residues. Trimming took 4 bases from V and 2 from J, leaving 5 bases between them. This CDR3 reads CSVGENTEAFF. The CDR3 DNA sequence: TGCAGCGTTGGGGAAAACACTGAAGCTTTCTTT. Full variable domain (missing parts from reference TRBV29-1 and TRBJ1-1): SAVISQKPSRDICQRGTSLTIQCQVDSQVTMMFWYRQQPGQSLTLIATANQGSEATYESGFVIDKFPISRPNLTFSTLTVSNMSPEDSSIYLCSVGENTEAFFGQGTRLTVV.

By share, this clonotype ranks as medium-sized. CDR3: CAWSGTLSPGLIYGYTF. Written as DNA, the CDR3 is TGTGCCTGGAGTGGTACTCTTTCACCGGGACTTATTTATGGCTACACCTTC. The chain couples TRBV30 to TRBJ1-2, with D maybe TRBD1 (5 bases). Trimming removed 1 base at V and 5 bases at J, with 23 bases between. CDR3 size: 17 residues. CDR1 and CDR2 (germline): GTSNPN, SVGIG (reference sequence).

This clonotype is judged medium-sized. The J gene is TRBJ1-1, the V gene TRBV15; 7 bases match TRBD1. Germline loops: CDR1 LNHNV, CDR2 YYDKDF (reference sequence). The CDR3 contains 14 residues. Losses at the gene ends were 5 bases for V and 1 base for J; bases not matched to a gene: 4. CDR3 coding DNA: TGTGCCACCAGCGTCCGACAGGGGAACACTGAAGCTTTCTTT. Translating gives CATSVRQGNTEAFF.

This clonotype was counted only a few times. This chain links TRBV12-3 or TRBV12-4 with TRBJ1-6; 7 bases line up with TRBD1. V lost 5 bases, J lost 2 bases, and 9 bases stayed unmatched. This CDR3 contains 17 residues. DNA of the CDR3: TGTGCCAGCAGTCCCCGACAGGGTTTAACCTATAATTCACCCCTCCACTTT. Amino acids: CASSPRQGLTYNSPLHF.

This clonotype was detected a few times. The rearrangement uses TRBV5-1 and TRBJ2-3; TRBD2 is a possible D gene (5 bases). V was clipped by 4 bases and J by 10 bases, with 19 bases between them. In germline, CDR1 is SGHRS, CDR2 YFSETQ. CDR3 length: 14 residues. The chain's CDR3 is CASSPGIPRRAQYF. DNA of the CDR3: TGCGCCAGCAGCCCCGGGATACCTAGGCGCGCGCAGTATTTT.